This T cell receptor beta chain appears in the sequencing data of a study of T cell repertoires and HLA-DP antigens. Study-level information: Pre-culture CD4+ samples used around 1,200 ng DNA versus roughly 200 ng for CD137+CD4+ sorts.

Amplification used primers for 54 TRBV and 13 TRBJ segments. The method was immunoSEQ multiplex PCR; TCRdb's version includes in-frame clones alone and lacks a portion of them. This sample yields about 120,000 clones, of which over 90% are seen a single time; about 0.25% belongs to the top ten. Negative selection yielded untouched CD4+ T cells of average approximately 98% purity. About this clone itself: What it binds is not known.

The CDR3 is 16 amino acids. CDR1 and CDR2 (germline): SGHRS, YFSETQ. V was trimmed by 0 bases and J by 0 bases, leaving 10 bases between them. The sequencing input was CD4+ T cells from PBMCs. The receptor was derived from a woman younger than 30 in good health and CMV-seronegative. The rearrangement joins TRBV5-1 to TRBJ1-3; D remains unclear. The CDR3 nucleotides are TGCGCCAGCAGCTTGGGAACAGTTTTCTCTGGAAACACCATATATTTT. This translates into CASSLGTVFSGNTIYF.